These 5 T cell receptor beta chains share one sample of origin, sequenced in a study of T cell clonotyping in hematopoietic cell transplantation. Measured with immunoSEQ multiplex PCR; TCRdb has only the in-frame clones, and not every one. This table has roughly 4,700 clones, 90% appearing once. Sequencing was done on a sample of peripheral blood mononuclear cells. Receptor source: a man between 40 and 49 years old in good health. Some clones in this sample may be carry-over from other donors' samples.

The genes are TRBV18 and TRBJ1-3, with D possibly matching TRBD1 (5 bases). Germline loops: CDR1 KGHSH, CDR2 LQKENI. V lost 6 bases and J lost 0, with 15 bases in between. This CDR3 region has 16 residues. In DNA, the CDR3 is TGTGCCAGCTCCCTCCGGGACCGACTCTCTGGAAACACCATATATTTT. Its protein is CASSLRDRLSGNTIYF.

The chain uses TRBV30 and TRBJ2-1, with 14 bases fitting TRBD2. This CDR3 has 14 amino acids. V lost 4 bases and J lost 10; bases outside the gene matches: 6. From germline, CDR1 is GTSNPN and CDR2 SVGIG (reference sequence). The CDR3: CAWTGLAGVQEQFF. The CDR3 DNA is TGTGCCTGGACGGGACTAGCGGGAGTGCAAGAGCAGTTCTTC.

This clone has only one observation. The gene calls are TRBV11-2 and TRBJ1-3; 9 bases align to TRBD1. From germline, CDR1 is SGHAT and CDR2 FQNNGV. The CDR3 consists of 15 residues. V lost 3 bases to trimming and J lost 2 bases; unmatched junction nucleotides: 2. Written as DNA, the CDR3 is TGTGCCAGCAGCTTGGGACAGGGTGCTGGAAACACCATATATTTT. Its translation is CASSLGQGAGNTIYF.

V usage is TRBV29-1 and J usage is TRBJ1-1; no firm D call. V was shortened by 4 bases and J by 4 bases, with 4 bases between the two germline ends. Looked up from germline, CDR1 is SQVTM and CDR2 is ANQGSEA. The CDR3 is made up of 10 amino acids. The CDR3 sequence: CSVGTTEAFF. CDR3 bases: TGCAGCGTTGGGACCACTGAAGCTTTCTTT.

The V gene is TRBV27, the J gene TRBJ1-3; D is perhaps TRBD1 (6 bases). Germline V gene sequence: CDR1 MNHEY, CDR2 SMNVEV (reference sequence). The length of the CDR3 is 14 residues. The V and J ends lost 5 bases and 7 bases respectively, with 15 bases between them. In DNA form, the CDR3 reads TGTGCCAGCAGTAAGGGGGGCCCTGAGAACACCATATATTTT. It yields the protein CASSKGGPENTIYF.